This entry concerns a single TCR beta chain. Metastatic or locally advanced urothelial carcinoma was present in the patients. Sampling of each patient yielded between 1 and 8 specimens, collected pretreatment and on-treatment. The data were obtained in a study of PD-L1 blockade in urothelial cancer. The CDR3 spans 22 residues. CDR1 and CDR2 (germline): MGHRA, YSYEKL. Trimming removed 3 bases from V and 0 bases from J; junction bases left unmatched: 24. The assay was immunoSEQ multiplex PCR, and TCRdb's table has in-frame clones only and misses some. The profile shows around 70,000 clones, under 90% of them singletons.

Sequenced material: PBMCs, taken around atezolizumab (anti-PD-L1) treatment. The chain recombines TRBV4-1 with TRBJ2-7; the match to TRBD1 covers 9 bases. This sequence originates from a man in his 70s with urothelial cancer. The chain's CDR3 is CASSQFVNLGTGLRGSSYEQYF. In nucleotides, the CDR3 is TGCGCCAGCAGCCAGTTCGTAAACCTCGGGACAGGGCTAAGGGGAAGCTCCTACGAGCAGTACTTC.